The clone carrying this T cell receptor beta chain has just one count. Its antigen remains unidentified. The data originate from a study of cytomegalovirus exposure and HLA in healthy donors. Study outcomes and limitations: A prior analysis recorded that most TCR beta V segments were productive about 87% or about 30% of the time.

Germline lookup yields CDR1 LGHNA and CDR2 YNFKEQ. V trimming: 2 bases; J trimming: 9 bases; junction bases outside the gene matches: 9. This CDR3 is built from 15 residues. The PCR ran on 60 Vbeta and 13 Jbeta primers. Profiling relied on immunoSEQ multiplex PCR, and the TCRdb table lists in-frame clones only, not all of them. The sample has about 180,000 clones, over 70% seen once. The source material was PBMCs. This receptor was identified in a male donor in good health and CMV-seronegative. The chain links TRBV4-2 to TRBJ2-1; 8 bases fit TRBD2. This CDR3 is CASSQLSGGLGEQFF. The CDR3 DNA reads as TGTGCCAGCAGCCAATTAAGCGGGGGTCTAGGTGAGCAGTTCTTC.